In its sample, the clone carrying this TCR beta chain was seen a few times. The antigen remains unidentified. These data are taken from a study of cytomegalovirus exposure and HLA in healthy donors. Healthy people donating bone marrow made up the donors. 13 Jbeta primers and 60 Vbeta primers were used for the PCR. Some clones are missing from TCRdb's copy, which holds only in-frame ones; the method was immunoSEQ multiplex PCR. The repertoire holds 100,000 to 150,000 clones, more than 15% seen once, with 2.5% to 3% in the top ten. Between the trimmed V and J ends, which lost 1 base and 5 bases, there was a span of 8 bases. This CDR3 comprises 13 residues. Germline-derived CDR1 and CDR2 are SGHDN and FVKESK. Broader study findings: The presence/absence work took it that sequencing depth was about the same across donors. Later on, an analysis tied roughly 17,000 TCR beta sequences to HLA alleles at 0.05 false discovery rate. The dataset shows that most TCR sequences were rare, while some public TCRs occurred in many donors.

V and J are TRBV14 and TRBJ1-2; tentative D call: TRBD1 (6 bases). The sequenced sample consisted of PBMCs. This sequence originates from a female donor in good health and CMV-seropositive. Here the CDR3 reads CASSQVGTYGYTF. The CDR3 nucleotides are TGTGCCAGCAGCCAAGTAGGGACATATGGCTACACCTTC.